The 4 T cell receptor beta chains given below trace back to one sample, sequenced in a study of T cell repertoires in cytomegalovirus infection. No antigen is known for these receptors. Using its own MiXCR run on the reads, TCRdb lists one record per CDR3 protein. The repertoire holds around 570,000 distinct CDR3 sequences, with around 40% as singletons. Specimen: cultured PBMCs, collected from culture after CMV antigen stimulation. These receptors were taken from a human donor in good health (CMV status not recorded). Some clones in this sample may be carry-over from other donors' samples.

CDR3 sequence (DNA): TGTGCCAGCAGCCCTTTCCGGGGGCAAGAGACCCAGTACTTC. Its protein is CASSPFRGQETQYF. This chain connects TRBV7-2 to TRBJ2-5; D is possibly TRBD2 (6 bases). CDR3 size: 14 residues. Germline CDR1 reads SGHTA; CDR2 reads FQGNSA. V shed 5 bases and J shed 2 bases, with 12 bases lying between them.

This clonotype was observed once. The chain carries TRBV2 and TRBJ1-1; maybe TRBD1 (6 bases). V lost 2 bases and J 8 bases, leaving 9 bases between the germline ends. The CDR3 totals 12 residues. Per the germline V gene, CDR1 is SNHLY and CDR2 is FYNNEI. CDR3 amino acids: CASSERGSEAFF. The CDR3 coding sequence is TGTGCCAGCAGTGAAAGGGGGAGCGAAGCTTTCTTT.

V gene TRBV4-1 combines with J gene TRBJ2-1; D might be TRBD1 (5 bases). This CDR3 is 17 amino acids long. Trimming shortened V by 3 bases and J by 7 bases, and 22 bases separated the two germline ends. In germline, CDR1 is MGHRA, CDR2 YSYEKL. The CDR3 reads CASSHRWGREVSNEQFF. The CDR3 nucleotides read TGCGCCAGCAGCCACCGGTGGGGCAGGGAAGTTAGTAATGAGCAGTTCTTC.

The chain recombines TRBV11-2 with TRBJ2-3, with no clear D. The CDR3 extends over 16 amino acids. In germline, CDR1 is SGHAT, CDR2 FQNNGV. Between the trimmed V and J ends, which lost 6 bases and 0 bases, there was a span of 16 bases. The CDR3 sequence is CASRSLFARSTDTQYF. CDR3 DNA: TGTGCCAGCAGATCCCTTTTCGCCCGCAGCACAGATACGCAGTATTTT.